This T cell receptor beta chain was observed in a study of T cell responses to AZD1222 COVID-19 vaccine. The V end was cut by 7 bases, the J end by 6 bases, with 15 bases between. Germline loops: CDR1 MNHEY, CDR2 SVGAGI. The CDR3 totals 13 residues. Profiling relied on immunoSEQ multiplex PCR, and the TCRdb table lists in-frame clones only, not all of them. Of roughly 130,000 clones in the sample, 80% to 90% were seen once. This clone was seen only once. The chain is built from TRBV6-5 and TRBJ1-2, with D unresolved. Source: peripheral blood, taken on day 0 of AZD1222 vaccination. The source is an adult in good health. The CDR3 DNA reads as TGTGCCAGCACCGGTACCGGGAGGAATGGCTACACCTTC. Translation gives CASTGTGRNGYTF.